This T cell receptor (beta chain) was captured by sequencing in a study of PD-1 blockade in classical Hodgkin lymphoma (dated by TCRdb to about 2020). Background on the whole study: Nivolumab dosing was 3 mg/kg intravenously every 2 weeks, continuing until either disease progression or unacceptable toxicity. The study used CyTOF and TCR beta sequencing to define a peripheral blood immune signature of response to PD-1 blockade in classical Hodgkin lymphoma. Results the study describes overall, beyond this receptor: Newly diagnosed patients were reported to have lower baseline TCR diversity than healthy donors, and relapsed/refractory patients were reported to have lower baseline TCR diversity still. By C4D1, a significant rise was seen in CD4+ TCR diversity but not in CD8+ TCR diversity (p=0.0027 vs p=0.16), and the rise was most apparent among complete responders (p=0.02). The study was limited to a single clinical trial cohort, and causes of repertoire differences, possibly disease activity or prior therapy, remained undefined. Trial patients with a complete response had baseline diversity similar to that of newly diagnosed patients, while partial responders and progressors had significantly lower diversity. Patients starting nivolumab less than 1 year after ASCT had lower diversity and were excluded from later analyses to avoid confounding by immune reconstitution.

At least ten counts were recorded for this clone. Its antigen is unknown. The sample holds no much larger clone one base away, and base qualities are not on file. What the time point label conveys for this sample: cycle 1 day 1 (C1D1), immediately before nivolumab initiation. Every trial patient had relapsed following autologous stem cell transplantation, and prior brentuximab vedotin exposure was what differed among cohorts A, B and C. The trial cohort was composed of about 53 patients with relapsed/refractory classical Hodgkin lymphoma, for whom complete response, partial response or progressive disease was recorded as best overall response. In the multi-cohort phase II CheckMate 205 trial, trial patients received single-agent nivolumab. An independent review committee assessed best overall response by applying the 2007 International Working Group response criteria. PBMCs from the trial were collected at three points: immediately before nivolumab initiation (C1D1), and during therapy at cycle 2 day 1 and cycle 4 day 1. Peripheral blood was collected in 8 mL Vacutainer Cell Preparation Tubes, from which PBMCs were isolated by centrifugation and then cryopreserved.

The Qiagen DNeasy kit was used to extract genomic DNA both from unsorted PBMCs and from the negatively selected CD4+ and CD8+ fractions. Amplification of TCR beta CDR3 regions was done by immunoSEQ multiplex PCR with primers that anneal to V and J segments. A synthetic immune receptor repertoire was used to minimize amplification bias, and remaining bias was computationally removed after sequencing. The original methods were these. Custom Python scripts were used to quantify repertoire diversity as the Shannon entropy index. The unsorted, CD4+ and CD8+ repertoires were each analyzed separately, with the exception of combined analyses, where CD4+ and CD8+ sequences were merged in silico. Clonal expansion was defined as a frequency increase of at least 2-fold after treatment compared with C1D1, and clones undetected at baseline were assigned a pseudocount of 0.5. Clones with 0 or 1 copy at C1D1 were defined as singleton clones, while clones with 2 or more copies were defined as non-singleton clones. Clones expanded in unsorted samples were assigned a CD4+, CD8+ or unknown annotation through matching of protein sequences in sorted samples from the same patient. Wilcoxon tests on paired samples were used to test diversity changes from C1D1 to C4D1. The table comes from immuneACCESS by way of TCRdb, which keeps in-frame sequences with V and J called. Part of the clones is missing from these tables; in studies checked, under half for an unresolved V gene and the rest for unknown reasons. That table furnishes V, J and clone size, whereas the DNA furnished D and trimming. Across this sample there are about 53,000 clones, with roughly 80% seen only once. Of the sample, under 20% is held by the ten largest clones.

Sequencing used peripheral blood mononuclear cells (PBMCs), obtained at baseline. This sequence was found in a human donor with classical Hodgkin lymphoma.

The DNA sequence is TGCGCCAGCAGCTCCCGGGACAGTCCCTACAATGAGCAGTTCTTC. Its protein is CASSSRDSPYNEQFF. This chain is built from TRBV5-1 and TRBJ2-1; 7 of the junction bases match TRBD1. Spanning cysteine to phenylalanine, the CDR3 consists of 15 amino acids. CDR3 DNA is the only sequence kept; it has 45 bases, read in frame from the first base. Sequences SGHRS (CDR1) and YFSETQ (CDR2) are obtained from the germline V gene. Trimming accounts for 3 bases at V and 2 bases at J, while the number of junction bases matched to no gene is 5.